This T cell receptor beta chain appears in the sequencing data of a study of early stage breast cancer tumors. Study in general: Most invasive tumors, about 80% of the 16, were ER+/PR+/HER2-.

The method was immunoSEQ multiplex PCR; TCRdb's version includes in-frame clones alone and lacks a portion of them. The sample contains some 75,000 clones, 65% to 85% of which appear only once. Comments on this clone: Its cognate antigen is unknown.

Study-level findings and limits: Commonly generated sequences made up most enriched TCRB sequences shared between patients. Tumors had around 2.4-fold higher T cell density than normal breast. Blood repertoires resembled normal breast more than tumor.

This CDR3 comprises 14 residues. Germline CDR1 reads SGHDN; CDR2 reads FVKESK. V lost 5 bases and J 8 bases, leaving 15 bases between the germline ends. Source material: blood. The sequence was collected from a person in their sixties or seventies with breast cancer. This chain connects TRBV14 to TRBJ1-4; a weak D match, TRBD1 (5 bases). DNA of the CDR3: TGTGCCAGCAGCATCGCACAGAAGGGGGAAAAACTGTTTTTT. Amino acids: CASSIAQKGEKLFF.